Each of the 29 T cell receptor beta chains below was sequenced from the same sample in a study of CD8 T cells in Susac syndrome. The authors reverse transcribed about 0.5 to 1 ug RNA with random hexamers. Each CDR3 protein gets one entry after TCRdb re-called the immunoSEQ multiplex PCR reads with MiXCR. This table has 100,000 to 150,000 distinct CDR3 sequences, about 94% appearing once. Sequencing input: CD8+ T cells from PBMCs. The source of these receptors is a human donor with Susac syndrome.

V and J are TRBV19 and TRBJ2-5; TRBD1 aligns across 7 bases. After removal of 6 bases from V and 1 base from J, the junction contained 11 bases not matched to a gene. Germline V gene lookup returns CDR1 LNHDA and CDR2 SQIVND (reference sequence). There are 16 residues in the CDR3. CDR3 nucleotide sequence: TGTGCCAGTAGCCGCGACCCGGGACAGTTCCAAGAGACCCAGTACTTC. Translating gives CASSRDPGQFQETQYF.

The chain couples TRBV20-1 to TRBJ2-1; 8 positions match TRBD2. The J segment lost 0 bases and the V segment lost 6 bases, leaving 7 bases of the junction unmatched. Germline V gene sequence: CDR1 DFQATT, CDR2 SNEGSKA (reference sequence). The CDR3 runs to 15 residues. CDR3 nucleotide sequence: TGCAGTGCATTTAGCGGGAAGAGCTCCTACAATGAGCAGTTCTTC. It specifies CSAFSGKSSYNEQFF.

The chain employs TRBV7-9 and TRBJ1-2; D is perhaps TRBD1 (5 bases). The CDR3 is made up of 15 amino acids. Deletions cut 5 bases from V and 2 bases from J, with 15 bases between. Germline V gene lookup returns CDR1 SEHNR and CDR2 FQNEAQ (reference sequence). The CDR3 reads CASSQIKGSNYGYTF. The CDR3 DNA sequence: TGTGCCAGCAGCCAAATTAAGGGGAGCAACTATGGCTACACCTTC.

The V call is TRBV7-9, the J call TRBJ2-7, with TRBD2 matching over 12 bases. Losses at the gene ends were 4 bases for V and 3 bases for J; bases not matched to a gene: 7. The CDR3 is 16 amino acids. CDR1 and CDR2 (germline): SEHNR, FQNEAQ (reference sequence). The CDR3 bases are TGTGCCAGCAGCTCTAGCGGGGGGGCCGGTGGCTACGAGCAGTACTTC. It is translated as CASSSSGGAGGYEQYF.

The gene calls are TRBV5-1 and TRBJ1-2; no definite D call. The CDR3 length is 13 residues. The V end was cut by 0 bases, the J end by 3 bases, with 6 bases between. Germline-derived CDR1 and CDR2 are SGHRS and YFSETQ. The CDR3: CASSLGQDYGYTF. The CDR3 region has the DNA TGCGCCAGCAGCTTGGGGCAGGACTATGGCTACACCTTC. Based on the CDR3 plus reference TRBV5-1 and TRBJ1-2, the full variable domain is KAGVTQTPRYLIKTRGQQVTLSCSPISGHRSVSWYQQTPGQGLQFLFEYFSETQRNKGNFPGRFSGRQFSNSRSEMNVSTLELGDSALYLCASSLGQDYGYTFGSGTRLTVV.

V is TRBV7-9 and J is TRBJ2-7, with D possibly TRBD1 on 6 matching bases. CDR1 is SEHNR and CDR2 is FQNEAQ in the germline V gene (reference sequence). CDR3 length equals 14 residues. V lost 5 bases to trimming and J lost 3 bases, with 14 bases between them. The CDR3 DNA sequence: TGTGCCAGCAGCCCACGACAGGAAAACTACGAGCAGTACTTC. The encoded protein is CASSPRQENYEQYF.

The chain carries TRBV9 and TRBJ2-3; 7 bases map to TRBD1. Germline trimming cut 7 bases from V and 0 bases from J; bases unmatched to any gene: 2. The CDR3 is made up of 13 amino acids. Germline V gives CDR1 SGDLS, CDR2 YYNGEE. CDR3 amino acids: CASSGQSTDTQYF. In DNA, the CDR3 is TGTGCCAGCTCGGGACAGAGCACAGATACGCAGTATTTT.

The chain has TRBV5-4 and TRBJ1-2; the match to TRBD1 covers 10 bases. The CDR3 runs 14 residues. The J segment lost 8 bases and the V segment lost 5 bases, leaving 9 bases of the junction unmatched. CDR1 is SGHNT, CDR2 YYREEE, per germline (reference sequence). CDR3 in amino acids: CASRRDRGQYGYTF. DNA of the CDR3: TGTGCCAGCAGACGAGACAGGGGGCAATACGGCTACACCTTC.

The CDR3 is CASSATGTGELFF. CDR3 nucleotides: TGTGCCAGCAGCGCGACTGGGACCGGGGAGCTGTTTTTT. The chain recombines TRBV6-4 with TRBJ2-2; D gene uncertain. CDR3 length equals 13 residues. CDR1 and CDR2 from the germline V gene are MRHNA and SNTAGT. The V end was cut by 6 bases, the J end by 5 bases, with 10 bases between.

In nucleotides, the CDR3 is TGTGCCAGCAGCTTAGCGCCTGCGACAGACTATGGCTACACCTTC. It translates to CASSLAPATDYGYTF. The V call is TRBV7-9, the J call TRBJ1-2; D might be TRBD1 (5 bases). Germline lookup yields CDR1 SEHNR and CDR2 FQNEAQ (reference sequence). Trimming cost V 0 bases and J 3 bases, with 11 bases left between them. The CDR3 length is 15 residues.

This clonotype was seen once. The V gene is TRBV10-3, the J gene TRBJ2-4; D is undetermined. Between the trimmed V and J ends, which lost 3 bases and 3 bases, there was a span of 9 bases. The CDR3 is made up of 14 amino acids. The germline V gene encodes CDR1 ENHRY and CDR2 SYGVKD. The CDR3: CAISDKWGKNIQYF. For the CDR3, the DNA is TGTGCCATCAGTGACAAGTGGGGCAAAAACATTCAGTACTTC.

This clonotype was recorded once. The chain uses TRBV9 and TRBJ2-7; 7 nucleotides line up with TRBD1. The CDR3 has 13 residues. Looked up from germline, CDR1 is SGDLS and CDR2 is YYNGEE. With V trimmed by 3 bases and J by 6 bases, 6 bases remained unmatched. The CDR3 spells CASSDSDRPEQYF. CDR3 nucleotides: TGTGCCAGCAGCGACTCGGACAGGCCCGAGCAGTACTTC.

This chain links TRBV2 with TRBJ2-7, with 11 bases lining up with TRBD1. From germline, CDR1 is SNHLY and CDR2 FYNNEI. This CDR3 is built from 15 residues. J was trimmed by 5 bases and V by 3 bases; bases with no gene match: 6. CDR3 sequence reads: CASSESGQGVHEQYF. CDR3 nucleotides: TGTGCCAGCAGTGAGTCGGGACAGGGGGTCCACGAGCAGTACTTC.

The rearrangement uses TRBV29-1 and TRBJ1-1; D remains unclear. Germline V CDR1 and CDR2: SQVTM, ANQGSEA. The V end lost 5 bases, the J end lost 6 bases, and 10 bases lay between the germline ends. There are 11 residues in the CDR3. In nucleotides, the CDR3 is TGCAGCGTTCGTAAATCCGCTGAAGCTTTCTTT. Amino acid sequence: CSVRKSAEAFF.

V gene TRBV7-2 combines with J gene TRBJ2-2, with no clear D. The V gene's germline CDR1 is SGHTA and CDR2 FQGNSA. The CDR3 has 13 residues. V gave up 6 bases and J gave up 4 bases, with 9 bases separating them. This CDR3 is CASSHTLTGELFF. The CDR3 DNA follows: TGTGCCAGCAGTCACACCCTCACCGGGGAGCTGTTTTTT.

The V and J genes are TRBV13 and TRBJ2-2, with D unclear. Germline V gene data show CDR1 as PRHDT and CDR2 as FYEKMQ (reference sequence). The CDR3 contains 14 residues. V was pared by 5 bases and J by 6 bases, with 13 bases between. CDR3 DNA: TGTGCCAGCAGCGGCAGTCTTAACTCCGGGGAGCTGTTTTTT. Its protein product is CASSGSLNSGELFF.

The CDR3 sequence: CASSIGTGSYNEQFF. CDR3 DNA sequence: TGTGCCAGTAGTATTGGGACAGGGTCCTACAATGAGCAGTTCTTC. The rearrangement uses TRBV19 and TRBJ2-1; 9 bases are shared with TRBD1. The junction had 1 base not matched to a gene; V was cut back by 3 bases and J by 1 base. The CDR3 contains 15 residues. The germline V gene encodes CDR1 LNHDA and CDR2 SQIVND (reference sequence).

The V call is TRBV13, the J call TRBJ1-4, with D possibly being TRBD1 (5 bases). This CDR3 contains 15 residues. The V gene's germline CDR1 is PRHDT and CDR2 FYEKMQ (reference sequence). V dropped 0 bases and J dropped 4 bases, with 9 bases sitting between them. The CDR3 protein is CASSLGWGSNEKLFF. CDR3 in DNA: TGTGCCAGCAGCTTAGGGTGGGGGAGTAATGAAAAACTGTTTTTT.

The J gene is TRBJ2-3, the V gene TRBV9; 7 bases fit TRBD2. The CDR3 is 17 residues long. V gave up 3 bases and J gave up 0 bases; unmatched junction bases: 10. Per germline, CDR1 SGDLS and CDR2 YYNGEE. In DNA form, the CDR3 reads TGTGCCAGCAGCGCCCAATTCTATAGCGGGAGCACAGATACGCAGTATTTT. The encoded protein is CASSAQFYSGSTDTQYF.

The genes are TRBV5-6 and TRBJ2-3; D may be TRBD2 (6 bases). Germline V CDR1 and CDR2: SGHDT, YYEEEE. With 4 bases removed from V and 9 bases from J, the gap between germline ends came to 12 bases. The CDR3 is 12 amino acids. In DNA form, the CDR3 reads TGTGCCAGCAGCGCGTCGGGAGTGACGCAGTATTTT. Translation: CASSASGVTQYF.

The CDR3 DNA reads TGCGCCAGCAGCTACAGCCCCCTATATGGCTACACCTTC. Protein sequence: CASSYSPLYGYTF. The gene calls are TRBV5-1 and TRBJ1-2; D not certain. Germline CDR1 and CDR2: SGHRS and YFSETQ. This CDR3 spans 13 amino acids. Trimming left V 3 bases short and J 5 bases short, with 11 bases between.

This clonotype showed up just once. The chain joins TRBV5-1 to TRBJ2-1; TRBD1 aligns across 8 bases. This CDR3 is built from 16 residues. The J segment lost 3 bases and the V segment lost 4 bases, leaving 9 bases of the junction unmatched. The V gene's germline CDR1 is SGHRS and CDR2 YFSETQ. As DNA, the CDR3 is TGCGCCAGCAGCACATTGCAGGGGGCGATCTACAATGAGCAGTTCTTC. Amino acids: CASSTLQGAIYNEQFF.

The chain has TRBV12-3 or TRBV12-4 and TRBJ2-4; a possible D gene is TRBD2 (5 bases). The CDR3 runs 15 residues. V shed 6 bases and J shed 0 bases, with 12 bases lying between them. The CDR3 region is CASSRGLLAKNIQYF. CDR3 coding DNA: TGTGCCAGCAGCCGTGGACTGCTAGCCAAAAACATTCAGTACTTC.

The chain carries TRBV12-3 or TRBV12-4 and TRBJ1-2, with 8 bases fitting TRBD1. Trimming cost V 6 bases and J 6 bases; bases outside gene matches: 3. This CDR3 is 12 amino acids long. CDR3 coding DNA: TGTGCCAGCAGGACAGGGGCTCATGGCTACACCTTC. Translating gives CASRTGAHGYTF.

This rearrangement joins TRBV7-9 to TRBJ1-2; a possible D gene is TRBD1 (5 bases). CDR1 is SEHNR, CDR2 FQNEAQ, per germline (reference sequence). Trimming removed 1 base at V and 5 bases at J, with 17 bases between. The CDR3 loop spans 16 amino acids. In nucleotides, the CDR3 is TGTGCCAGCAGCTTAGTTGGCTCGGGGCAGGAGTATGGCTACACCTTC. This encodes CASSLVGSGQEYGYTF.

This chain connects TRBV30 to TRBJ2-5; 10 bases are a match to TRBD2. The CDR3 is 15 residues long. The germline gives CDR1 GTSNPN, CDR2 SVGIG (reference sequence). Losses at the gene ends were 3 bases for V and 4 bases for J; bases not matched to a gene: 8. CDR3 region: CAWRLTSGEAETQYF. As DNA, the CDR3 is TGTGCCTGGAGGTTAACTAGCGGGGAGGCAGAGACCCAGTACTTC. The full variable domain, its missing parts supplied by reference TRBV30 and TRBJ2-5, is SQTIHQWPATLVQPVGSPLSLECTVEGTSNPNLYWYRQAAGRGLQLLFYSVGIGQISSEVPQNLSASRPQDRQFILSSKKLLLSDSGFYLCAWRLTSGEAETQYFGPGTRLLVL.

The chain employs TRBV27 and TRBJ1-1; a possible D gene is TRBD1 (5 bases). Germline V gene sequence: CDR1 MNHEY, CDR2 SMNVEV (reference sequence). Trimming shortened V by 0 bases and J by 6 bases, and 11 bases separated the two germline ends. CDR3 length: 14 residues. DNA of the CDR3: TGTGCCAGCAGTTTATCTAGGGGCCTCCCTGAAGCTTTCTTT. It translates to CASSLSRGLPEAFF.

The J gene is TRBJ1-1, the V gene TRBV9; D is possibly TRBD1 (5 bases). Deletions cut 6 bases from V and 0 bases from J, with 9 bases between. The CDR3 length is 13 residues. Germline V gene sequence: CDR1 SGDLS, CDR2 YYNGEE. CDR3 DNA: TGTGCCAGCACCCCGACAGTGAACACTGAAGCTTTCTTT. This translates into CASTPTVNTEAFF. Variable domain in full (rest from reference TRBV9 and TRBJ1-1): DSGVTQTPKHLITATGQRVTLRCSPRSGDLSVYWYQQSLDQGLQFLIQYYNGEERAKGNILERFSAQQFPDLHSELNLSSLELGDSALYFCASTPTVNTEAFFGQGTRLTVV.

The rearrangement uses TRBV12-3 or TRBV12-4 and TRBJ2-7; 9 bases are a match to TRBD2. The CDR3 spans 14 residues. V was clipped by 3 bases and J by 7 bases; unmatched bases: 7. Here the CDR3 reads CASSFLAGTEEQYF. The CDR3 nucleotides are TGTGCCAGCAGTTTTCTAGCGGGAACGGAAGAGCAGTACTTC.